This T cell receptor (beta chain) stems from a study of blood T cell repertoires in COVID-19. Turning to the study itself: Samples taken during acute and convalescent COVID-19 were collected in the United States, Italy and Spain. PBMCs, B-cell-depleted T cells, or T cells were the source of the cDNA or gDNA that made up the material.

Generated by immunoSEQ multiplex PCR, the TCRdb table keeps only in-frame clones and is missing some. Of roughly 340,000 clones in the sample, approximately 91% were seen once. The material sequenced was peripheral blood. The sequence was collected from an older woman with COVID-19, enrolled during active disease.

The CDR3 bases are TGCGCCAGCAGAAAAAGACAGGGGAACACAGATACGCAGTATTTT. It codes for CASRKRQGNTDTQYF. The rearrangement joins TRBV10-2 to TRBJ2-3; 8 bases are shared with TRBD1. Germline V gives CDR1 WSHSY, CDR2 SAAADI. V lost 6 bases and J lost 2; bases outside the gene matches: 7. This CDR3 is 15 amino acids long.